The T cell receptor (beta chain) described here comes from a study of cytomegalovirus exposure and HLA in healthy donors. For the study at large: Of around 410 genotyped donors, 81% grouped in the Caucasian-associated ancestry cluster.

PCR was performed using 60 Vbeta and 13 Jbeta primers. In the authors' methods: Unique TCR beta chains totaled approximately 83 million in a later count, with around 11 million of them shared. Profiling relied on immunoSEQ multiplex PCR, and the TCRdb table lists in-frame clones only, not all of them. V and J calls and clone size come straight from that table; D and trimming were deduced from the DNA. The sample holds over 200,000 clones, 77% seen once. In germline, CDR1 is SGHAT, CDR2 FQNNGV. CDR3 size: 16 residues. The V and J ends lost 3 bases and 0 bases respectively, with 14 bases between them. The sequencing sample was made of PBMCs. The receptor's source is an older woman in good health and CMV-seropositive. J is TRBJ2-5 and V is TRBV11-2, with a weak D call TRBD2 (6 bases). The CDR3 sequence is CASSLDLAGYQETQYF. The DNA of the CDR3 is TGTGCCAGCAGCTTGGATTTGGCGGGGTACCAAGAGACCCAGTACTTC.